This T cell receptor beta chain was sequenced during a study of vaccination and CD4 T cells after COVID-19. Overall study context: Six male and four female convalescents took part, two of them Hispanic. From HCoV-229E, HCoV-OC43, HCoV-NL63 and SARS-CoV-2, overlapping spike peptides were used to stimulate the cells.

At the Johns Hopkins FTIC core, DNA taken from cultured CD4+ T cells was sequenced by way of the Oncomine TCR Beta short-read assay. It was cultured CD4+ T cells from which genomic DNA was extracted. Each CDR3 protein is one row after TCRdb ran MiXCR on the PCR reads. The table includes tens of thousands of distinct CDR3 sequences, around 50% detected once. Stated treatment: approximately 9-day PBMC culture with coronavirus spike peptide pools or control peptides (ViraFEST assay). Trimming left V 2 bases short and J 3 bases short, with 7 bases between. CDR3 length equals 13 residues. For this clonotype: Its antigen remains unidentified.

The chain couples TRBV12-3 or TRBV12-4 to TRBJ1-1; D not resolved. Sequenced here: CD4+ T cells from blood, cultured in vitro, sampled before SARS-CoV-2 vaccination. This clonotype was obtained from a human donor who received a COVID-19 vaccine. CDR3 DNA sequence: TGTGCCAGCAGTTTACCTCTTCACACTGAAGCTTTCTTT. Amino acid sequence: CASSLPLHTEAFF.